This T cell receptor beta chain was captured by sequencing in a study of T-cell reconstitution after alpha-beta-depleted transplantation in children. Preparation of the TCRbeta library used unique molecular identifiers. Via MiXCR, TCRdb re-called the PCR reads, giving one row per CDR3 protein. The sample lists approximately 520,000 distinct CDR3 sequences, around a third occurring once. The CDR3 sequence is 16 residues long. V was clipped by 4 bases and J by 2 bases, with 12 bases between them. Germline-derived CDR1 and CDR2 are MNHEY and SVGAGI. This receptor was identified in a human donor who donated a stem cell graft to a child with aplastic anemia. The J gene is TRBJ2-6, the V gene TRBV6-5; perhaps TRBD1 as D (6 bases). This specimen was PBMCs from the stem cell graft donor, taken from the stem cell graft. CDR3 sequence reads: CASSLPGVPGANVLTF. Written as DNA, the CDR3 is TGTGCCAGCAGTTTGCCAGGGGTCCCTGGGGCCAACGTCCTGACTTTC.